These 22 T cell receptor beta chains came from one sample sequenced in a study of T cell responses to AZD1222 COVID-19 vaccine. Measured with immunoSEQ multiplex PCR; TCRdb has only the in-frame clones, and not every one. The repertoire has fewer than 140,000 clones, about 90% of them found once; the top ten carry under 8.5%. Sequencing used peripheral blood, obtained 28 days after the second AZD1222 dose. The origin of the receptors is an adult who received the AZD1222 COVID-19 vaccine.

The rearrangement joins TRBV19 to TRBJ1-2; 7 bases align to TRBD1. This CDR3 contains 14 residues. With 1 base clipped from V and 8 bases from J, the junction kept 7 bases outside the gene matches. Germline V gene lookup returns CDR1 LNHDA and CDR2 SQIVND (reference sequence). The CDR3 loop is CASSIGDRVGGYTF. Written as DNA, the CDR3 is TGTGCCAGTAGTATAGGCGACAGGGTAGGAGGCTACACCTTC.

This clone was seen once. This rearrangement joins TRBV29-1 to TRBJ2-7; no clear D. The CDR3 is 13 residues long. V was trimmed by 4 bases and J by 3 bases, leaving 13 bases between them. Germline V CDR1 and CDR2: SQVTM, ANQGSEA. The CDR3 spells CSVAVGSFYEQYF. The CDR3 nucleotides read TGCAGCGTTGCAGTCGGATCCTTCTACGAGCAGTACTTC.

V is TRBV3-1 (or the pseudogene TRBV3-2) and J is TRBJ1-5; a weak D match, TRBD1 (5 bases). The germline V gene encodes CDR1 LGHDT and CDR2 YNNKEL (reference sequence). The CDR3 is 17 residues long. V was shortened by 2 bases and J by 4 bases, with 18 bases between the two germline ends. In DNA form, the CDR3 reads TGTGCCAGCAGCCAATTTGAGTCAGGGTTGGGTAATCAGCCCCAGCATTTT. This gives the protein CASSQFESGLGNQPQHF.

The J gene is TRBJ2-7, the V gene TRBV10-3; D could derive from TRBD1 or TRBD2 (6 bases each). Trimming removed 8 bases from V and 0 bases from J, with 14 bases in between. The CDR3 is made up of 14 amino acids. The germline CDR1 and CDR2 sequences are ENHRY and SYGVKD. CDR3 in DNA: TGTGCCATCGCCGGGGGCCGTAACTCCTACGAGCAGTACTTC. It specifies CAIAGGRNSYEQYF.

The chain employs TRBV21-1 and TRBJ2-3; the table names TRBD1, a call not compared with the DNA. TRBV21-1 is a recognized pseudogene. The CDR3 loop spans 11 amino acids. CDR3 loop: CASSNTDTQYF. In DNA, the CDR3 is TGTGCCAGCTCAAACACAGATACGCAGTATTTT.

A word on this clone: One junction end disagrees with the germline gene, perhaps due to a read error. The chain couples TRBV4-3 to TRBJ1-2, with D perhaps matching TRBD1 (5 bases). CDR3 length: 15 amino acids. Germline CDR1 is LGHNA and CDR2 is YSLEER. The CDR3 spells CASSQEGDWQGPVAF. The CDR3 region has the DNA TGCGCCAGCAGCCAAGAGGGGGACTGGCAGGGCCCCGTTGCCTTC.

The J gene is TRBJ1-5, the V gene TRBV2, with 7 bases matching TRBD1. Per the germline V gene, CDR1 is SNHLY and CDR2 is FYNNEI. This CDR3 is 14 amino acids long. With 8 bases clipped from V and 8 bases from J, the junction kept 12 bases outside the gene matches. The CDR3 region is CASDVTGRREPQHF. In DNA, the CDR3 is TGTGCCAGCGATGTGACAGGGAGGAGGGAGCCCCAGCATTTT.

The chain has TRBV6-4 and TRBJ1-1, with 8 positions matching TRBD1. The germline CDR1 and CDR2 sequences are MRHNA and SNTAGT. Trimming at V came to 5 bases and at J to 1 base, leaving 3 bases not matched to a gene. The CDR3 covers 14 residues. This CDR3 reads CASSPGTGNTEAFF. The CDR3 region has the DNA TGTGCCAGCAGTCCCGGGACAGGGAACACTGAAGCTTTCTTT.

The chain links TRBV5-4 to TRBJ2-1; TRBD1 matches at 7 bases. V was pared by 4 bases and J by 6 bases, with 10 bases of the junction left unmatched. The germline V gene has CDR1 SGHNT and CDR2 YYREEE (reference sequence). CDR3 size: 15 residues. The CDR3 loop is CASSLLTGSGNEQFF. CDR3 DNA: TGTGCCAGCAGCCTACTGACAGGGTCGGGCAATGAGCAGTTCTTC. The complete variable domain, with remaining parts taken from reference TRBV5-4 and TRBJ2-1, reads ETGVTQSPTHLIKTRGQQVTLRCSSQSGHNTVSWYQQALGQGPQFIFQYYREEENGRGNFPPRFSGLQFPNYSSELNVNALELDDSALYLCASSLLTGSGNEQFFGPGTRLTVL.

The chain couples TRBV5-4 to TRBJ2-2; 7 positions match TRBD2. Looked up from germline, CDR1 is SGHNT and CDR2 is YYREEE (reference sequence). V shed 4 bases, J shed 0 bases, and the junction held 6 bases outside the gene matches. This CDR3 is built from 16 residues. The CDR3 here is CASSTGGSANTGELFF. For the CDR3, the DNA is TGTGCCAGCAGCACCGGGGGGTCCGCGAACACCGGGGAGCTGTTTTTT. Drawing the rest from reference TRBV5-4 and TRBJ2-2, the complete variable domain is ETGVTQSPTHLIKTRGQQVTLRCSSQSGHNTVSWYQQALGQGPQFIFQYYREEENGRGNFPPRFSGLQFPNYSSELNVNALELDDSALYLCASSTGGSANTGELFFGEGSRLTVL.

The chain has TRBV9 and TRBJ1-2; 7 nucleotides agree with TRBD1. Germline V gene lookup returns CDR1 SGDLS and CDR2 YYNGEE. After removal of 6 bases from V and 5 bases from J, the junction contained 7 bases not matched to a gene. The CDR3 runs to 13 residues. CDR3 protein: CASTPGGEYGYTF. The DNA for the CDR3 is TGTGCCAGCACCCCAGGGGGGGAATATGGCTACACCTTC.

The chain has TRBV5-6 and TRBJ2-1; 8 bases align to TRBD1. This CDR3 is 15 amino acids long. Germline CDR1 reads SGHDT; CDR2 reads YYEEEE. J lost 6 bases, V lost 3 bases, and 8 bases had no gene match. CDR3 residues: CASSWETGVGNEQFF. In DNA form, the CDR3 reads TGTGCCAGCAGCTGGGAGACAGGGGTCGGCAATGAGCAGTTCTTC.

J is TRBJ2-3 and V is TRBV7-2; no definite D call. V was pared by 4 bases and J by 6 bases, with 11 bases between. The CDR3 is 13 residues long. Germline V gene data show CDR1 as SGHTA and CDR2 as FQGNSA. The DNA for the CDR3 is TGTGCCAGCAGCTACCGACTTTTCGATACGCAGTATTTT. Translating gives CASSYRLFDTQYF.

The V and J genes are TRBV18 and TRBJ1-1; TRBD1 agrees at 10 bases. Germline V lookup: CDR1 KGHSH, CDR2 LQKENI. The CDR3 is made up of 15 amino acids. V gave up 4 bases and J gave up 4 bases; unmatched junction bases: 6. CDR3 sequence reads: CASSLRTGGLTEAFF. The CDR3 region has the DNA TGTGCCAGCTCACTACGGACAGGGGGTCTCACTGAAGCTTTCTTT.

This clone appeared a few times. The J gene is TRBJ1-2, the V gene TRBV20-1, with no clear D. Trimming took off 3 bases at V and 7 bases at J, with 15 bases between the two ends. Looked up from germline, CDR1 is DFQATT and CDR2 is SNEGSKA (reference sequence). CDR3 size: 13 residues. The CDR3 nucleotides are TGCAGTGCTAGTCTCCGGGTAACAAGTGGCTACACCTTC. Amino acids: CSASLRVTSGYTF.

The chain employs TRBV6-2 or TRBV6-3 and TRBJ1-2; TRBD1 matches at 9 bases. CDR1 is MNHEY and CDR2 is SVGEGT in the germline V gene. The V and J ends lost 5 bases and 5 bases, in that order; junction bases with no gene match: 6. The CDR3 consists of 14 residues. CDR3 in DNA: TGTGCCAGCAGTCCACAGGGGGCGTCATATGGCTACACCTTC. Encoded protein: CASSPQGASYGYTF.

This clone was seen a single time. J is TRBJ2-1 and V is TRBV29-1, with D possibly TRBD2 on 6 matching bases. This CDR3 is built from 14 residues. Trimming shortened V by 4 bases and J by 5 bases, and 15 bases separated the two germline ends. The germline V gene has CDR1 SQVTM and CDR2 ANQGSEA. The CDR3 protein is CSVVFWRGDNEQFF. The CDR3 DNA reads as TGCAGCGTTGTCTTTTGGCGGGGAGACAATGAGCAGTTCTTC.

This rearrangement joins TRBV2 to TRBJ1-4; maybe TRBD1 (6 bases). Trimming shortened V by 1 base and J by 10 bases, and 13 bases separated the two germline ends. Germline V CDR1 and CDR2: SNHLY, FYNNEI. The CDR3 length is 14 residues. The CDR3: CASSEGQVTGKLFF. The CDR3 bases are TGTGCCAGCAGTGAAGGACAGGTTACGGGAAAACTGTTTTTT.

In its sample, this clone was seen a few times. The chain has TRBV15 and TRBJ2-6; 7 bases line up with TRBD2. The CDR3 is made up of 18 amino acids. The V segment lost 3 bases and the J segment 0 bases; nucleotides outside the gene matches: 8. Germline CDR1 and CDR2: LNHNV and YYDKDF (reference sequence). Here the CDR3 reads CATSRAGEGSSGANVLTF. In DNA, the CDR3 is TGTGCCACCAGCAGGGCGGGGGAAGGATCCTCTGGGGCCAACGTCCTGACTTTC.

This clone was observed a single time. V usage is TRBV19 and J usage is TRBJ1-3; 7 bases map to TRBD1. This CDR3 contains 14 residues. CDR1 is LNHDA and CDR2 is SQIVND in the germline V gene (reference sequence). After removal of 9 bases from V and 4 bases from J, the junction contained 9 bases not matched to a gene. CDR3 residues: CASTKTGDGNTIYF. Here the CDR3 DNA reads TGTGCCAGCACCAAAACAGGGGACGGAAACACCATATATTTT.

CDR3 DNA sequence: TGTGCCAGCAGCCCCAGCGGACAGAGGAACACTGAAGCTTTCTTT. Protein product: CASSPSGQRNTEAFF. The V call is TRBV7-2, the J call TRBJ1-1, with D perhaps TRBD1 (6 bases). The CDR3 sequence is 15 residues long. CDR1 is SGHTA, CDR2 FQGNSA, per germline. Between the trimmed V and J ends, which lost 5 bases and 1 base, there was a span of 14 bases.

J is TRBJ2-3 and V is TRBV3-1 (or the pseudogene TRBV3-2); maybe TRBD1 (6 bases). The germline V gene has CDR1 LGHDT and CDR2 YNNKEL (reference sequence). This CDR3 is built from 15 residues. The V end lost 4 bases, the J end lost 6 bases, and 17 bases lay between the germline ends. The DNA for the CDR3 is TGTGCCAGCAGCCCGAGTCGACAGGTGGAGGATACGCAGTATTTT. It yields the protein CASSPSRQVEDTQYF.